This TCR beta chain was obtained from a study of identical twins. In TCRdb, the 5' RACE reads were re-called with MiXCR into one record per CDR3 protein. The sample records hundreds of thousands of distinct CDR3 sequences, 8.6% being singletons. V was clipped by 9 bases and J by 1 base; unmatched bases: 4. CDR3 length: 15 amino acids. Per the germline V gene, CDR1 is LGHNT and CDR2 is FRNRAP. This sample also appeared in a second study, on yellow fever vaccine responses in identical twins.

Input material: PBMCs. The sequence derives from a woman younger than 35 in good health. The chain recombines TRBV12-5 with TRBJ2-1; 12 nucleotides line up with TRBD2. CDR3 residues: CASQLAGGSYNEQFF. The CDR3 DNA is TGTGCTAGCCAACTAGCGGGGGGATCCTACAATGAGCAGTTCTTC.